The present entry profiles one T cell receptor (beta chain) with its context. Its specificity is not known. This entry comes from a study of shared clonotypes between healthy human individuals. The study, taken as a whole, reports: Clonotype sharing across donors was expected to vary with sequencing depth.

Germline CDR1 and CDR2: SGHAT and FQNNGV. This CDR3 spans 13 amino acids. V lost 0 bases and J 11 bases, leaving 12 bases between the germline ends. Some clones are missing from TCRdb's copy, which holds only in-frame ones; the method was immunoSEQ multiplex PCR. The sample shows some 2 million clones, around 95% of them seen only once. The specimen sequenced was naive CD4+ T cells sorted from blood. Subset noted: CD45RA+ positively selected. J is TRBJ2-3 and V is TRBV11-2; unclear D gene. The TCR comes from a man between 18 and 29 years old in good health. In DNA form, the CDR3 reads TGTGCCAGCAGCTTAGATCAGTCAGGATGGCAGTATTTT. Residues: CASSLDQSGWQYF. The complete variable domain, with remaining parts taken from reference TRBV11-2 and TRBJ2-3, reads EAGVAQSPRYKIIEKRQSVAFWCNPISGHATLYWYQQILGQGPKLLIQFQNNGVVDDSQLPKDRFSAERLKGVDSTLKIQPAKLEDSAVYLCASSLDQSGWQYFGPGTRLTVL.